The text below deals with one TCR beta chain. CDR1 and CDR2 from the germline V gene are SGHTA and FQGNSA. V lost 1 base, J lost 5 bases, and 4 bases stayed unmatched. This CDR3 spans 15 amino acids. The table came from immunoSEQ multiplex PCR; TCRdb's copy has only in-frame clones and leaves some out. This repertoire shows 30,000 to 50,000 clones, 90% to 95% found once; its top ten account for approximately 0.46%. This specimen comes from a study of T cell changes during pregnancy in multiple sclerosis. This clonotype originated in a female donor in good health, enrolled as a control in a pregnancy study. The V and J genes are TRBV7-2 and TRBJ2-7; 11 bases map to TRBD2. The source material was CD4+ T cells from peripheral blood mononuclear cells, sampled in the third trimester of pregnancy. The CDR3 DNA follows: TGTGCCAGCAGCTTAGGCCCACTAGCGGGAGACGAGCAGTACTTC. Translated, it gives CASSLGPLAGDEQYF.